This TCR beta chain was retrieved from a study of breast tumors, draining lymph nodes, adjacent tissues listed by TCRdb under 2016. For the wider study: In breast cancer patients, the study compared the TCR beta repertoires of tumor, adjacent nontumor tissue and axillary lymph nodes. The study aimed to assess the relationships and possible T-cell exchange between tumor, surrounding tissue and draining lymph node repertoires in human breast cancer.

Data came from an Illumina HiSeq 2000. TCR beta chain libraries were generated by multiplex PCR amplification. High-throughput sequencing was used to analyze the amplified TCR beta chain products. Using fastp trimming at Q25 and MiXCR clonotype assembly, TCRdb reanalyzed the public sequencing data and kept in-frame beta chains. Entries are consolidated by CDR3 protein sequence, retaining the most common genes and DNA. The sample profile shows 200,000 or so distinct CDR3 sequences; approximately 31% of them were found once. The biggest ten clones account for approximately 4.3% of the sample. Reading from cysteine to phenylalanine, the CDR3 counts 13 amino acids. Left in the record is the CDR3 DNA by itself, 39 bases read in frame from the first base. The V end loses 0 bases and the J end loses 8 bases, and a stretch of 10 bases separates them. The germline V gene specifies MGHRA as CDR1 and YSYEKL as CDR2.

The lymph node samples were taken from the axillary draining lymph nodes of breast cancer patients. Here is what the overall study found, with its caveats: Tumor T-cell repertoires showed less diversity than lymph node repertoires and more diversity than nontumor tissue repertoires, and tumor T-cell repertoires showed preferential V and J gene usage. The conclusion that tumor T cells originate in lymph nodes was presented as consistent with a hypothesis rather than as directly demonstrated. A scenario in which most tumor T cells derive from the lymph node and then expand within tumor tissue was judged to be consistent with the data. Tumor and nontumor tissue repertoires were significantly more similar in luminal-like than in basal-like breast cancer.

This clonotype was recorded at least ten times. Its antigen is currently not known. No base quality information exists; no much larger clone differs at one position. The chain links TRBV4-1 with TRBJ1-2; the D gene cannot be named for sure. The specimen was axillary lymph node tissue. The clonotype was recovered from a female donor with breast cancer. Some clones in this sample may be carry-over from other donors' samples. The CDR3: CASSQDGLSGYTF. The DNA sequence is given as TGCGCCAGCAGCCAAGACGGACTGTCGGGCTACACCTTC.